Each of the 2 T cell receptor beta chains below was sequenced from the same sample in a study of blood T cell repertoires in COVID-19. Here immunoSEQ multiplex PCR was the method, and the copy in TCRdb shows in-frame clones only, minus some. There are 220,000 or so clones in the sample; about 90% occur only once, and over 13% lies in the top ten. What was sequenced was PBMCs or T cells enriched from blood (not recorded which). The receptor source for this set is a man younger than 45 who had been exposed to COVID-19.

This chain joins TRBV2 and TRBJ1-5; D gene uncertain. The CDR3 is made up of 13 amino acids. Deletions cut 3 bases from V and 4 bases from J, with 7 bases between. Per germline, CDR1 SNHLY and CDR2 FYNNEI. The CDR3 region has the DNA TGTGCCAGCAGTGACGAGGGAAATCAGCCCCAGCATTTT. Protein: CASSDEGNQPQHF.

The chain joins TRBV13 to TRBJ2-2, with D possibly being TRBD1 (5 bases). Trimming shortened V by 8 bases and J by 0 bases, and 16 bases separated the two germline ends. Germline V gene sequence: CDR1 PRHDT, CDR2 FYEKMQ (reference sequence). The CDR3 consists of 16 residues. CDR3: CASSPRAPTNTGELFF. The CDR3 DNA is TGTGCCAGCTCACCCAGGGCCCCTACGAACACCGGGGAGCTGTTTTTT.